The 7 T cell receptor beta chains below all came from one sample that was sequenced in a study of T-cell memory formation after mild COVID-19. TCRdb re-called the 5' RACE reads through MiXCR, storing one row per CDR3 protein. The sample consists of 250,000 or so distinct CDR3 sequences, more than 15% of them appearing once. The material sequenced was PBMCs or a T cell subset sorted from them (not recorded which). Every receptor here comes from a young man who had mild COVID-19 (a few samples of this study predate the infection). Cell type and time point are not known.

This clonotype was counted between two and nine times. This chain joins TRBV20-1 and TRBJ1-3; D unresolved. V was clipped by 5 bases and J by 0 bases, with 14 bases between them. The CDR3 loop spans 15 amino acids. Germline lookup yields CDR1 DFQATT and CDR2 SNEGSKA (reference sequence). CDR3 DNA sequence: TGCAGTGCTCATGAGGGTGCCTTCTCTGGAAACACCATATATTTT. As protein: CSAHEGAFSGNTIYF.

The chain is built from TRBV12-3 or TRBV12-4 and TRBJ1-2; 11 bases fit TRBD1. CDR3 length: 16 residues. V trimming: 7 bases; J trimming: 0 bases; junction bases outside the gene matches: 7. The CDR3 loop is CASTWTGGLTNYGYTF. CDR3 nucleotides: TGTGCCAGCACCTGGACAGGGGGCCTAACTAACTATGGCTACACCTTC.

This clonotype was detected ten times or more. The CDR3 sequence: CASSLRGQGAFETQYF. The CDR3 DNA reads TGCGCCAGCAGCCTTAGGGGACAGGGGGCCTTCGAGACCCAGTACTTC. This chain uses TRBV4-1 with TRBJ2-5; TRBD1 matches at 12 bases. The junction had 8 bases not matched to a gene; V was cut back by 4 bases and J by 5 bases. The CDR3 sequence is 16 residues long. Germline V lookup: CDR1 MGHRA, CDR2 YSYEKL.

Details on this clonotype: The junction does not match germline at one end; this may be a read error. The J gene is TRBJ1-2, the V gene TRBV3-1; D unclear. The CDR3 is made up of 15 amino acids. Germline V gene lookup returns CDR1 LGHDT and CDR2 YNNKEL (reference sequence). The CDR3 DNA reads as TGTGCCAGAAGCCGCCGGGCCGCGACTAACTATGGCTACACCTTC. Amino acid sequence: CARSRRAATNYGYTF.

This rearrangement joins TRBV28 to TRBJ1-2; tentatively, D is TRBD1 (5 bases). CDR3 size: 15 residues. Trimming pared 3 bases from V and 1 base from J, leaving 12 bases between. Germline V CDR1 and CDR2: MDHEN, SYDVKM. The CDR3 region is CASSFAGPINYGYTF. The CDR3 DNA reads TGTGCCAGCAGTTTTGCGGGGCCGATTAACTATGGCTACACCTTC.

The rearrangement links TRBV5-4 to TRBJ2-2, with TRBD2 identical over 12 bases. The CDR3 sequence is 15 residues long. Losses at the gene ends were 4 bases for V and 6 bases for J; bases not matched to a gene: 4. Germline lookup yields CDR1 SGHNT and CDR2 YYREEE (reference sequence). This CDR3 is CASSPRLAGAGELFF. In DNA form, the CDR3 reads TGTGCCAGCAGCCCTAGACTAGCGGGGGCCGGGGAGCTGTTTTTT.

The chain combines TRBV9 with TRBJ2-7, with D maybe TRBD1 (6 bases). The germline gives CDR1 SGDLS, CDR2 YYNGEE. V was trimmed by 4 bases and J by 0 bases, leaving 14 bases between them. This CDR3 contains 15 residues. In nucleotides, the CDR3 is TGTGCCAGCAGCCCCCACTTGGGGGCCTCCTACGAGCAGTACTTC. Encoded protein: CASSPHLGASYEQYF.